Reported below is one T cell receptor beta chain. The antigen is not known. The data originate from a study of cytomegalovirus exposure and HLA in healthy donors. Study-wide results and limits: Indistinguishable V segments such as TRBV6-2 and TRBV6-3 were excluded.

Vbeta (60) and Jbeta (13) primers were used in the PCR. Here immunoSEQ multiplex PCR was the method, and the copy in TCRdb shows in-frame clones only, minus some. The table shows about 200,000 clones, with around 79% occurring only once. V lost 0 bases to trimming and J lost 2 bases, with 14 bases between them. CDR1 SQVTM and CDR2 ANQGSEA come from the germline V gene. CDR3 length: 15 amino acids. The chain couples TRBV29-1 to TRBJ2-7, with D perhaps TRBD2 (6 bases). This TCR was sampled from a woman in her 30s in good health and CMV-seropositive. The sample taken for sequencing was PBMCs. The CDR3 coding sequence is TGCAGCGTTGAAGATGGGGAGGAGACCACCTACGAGCAGTACTTC. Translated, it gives CSVEDGEETTYEQYF.